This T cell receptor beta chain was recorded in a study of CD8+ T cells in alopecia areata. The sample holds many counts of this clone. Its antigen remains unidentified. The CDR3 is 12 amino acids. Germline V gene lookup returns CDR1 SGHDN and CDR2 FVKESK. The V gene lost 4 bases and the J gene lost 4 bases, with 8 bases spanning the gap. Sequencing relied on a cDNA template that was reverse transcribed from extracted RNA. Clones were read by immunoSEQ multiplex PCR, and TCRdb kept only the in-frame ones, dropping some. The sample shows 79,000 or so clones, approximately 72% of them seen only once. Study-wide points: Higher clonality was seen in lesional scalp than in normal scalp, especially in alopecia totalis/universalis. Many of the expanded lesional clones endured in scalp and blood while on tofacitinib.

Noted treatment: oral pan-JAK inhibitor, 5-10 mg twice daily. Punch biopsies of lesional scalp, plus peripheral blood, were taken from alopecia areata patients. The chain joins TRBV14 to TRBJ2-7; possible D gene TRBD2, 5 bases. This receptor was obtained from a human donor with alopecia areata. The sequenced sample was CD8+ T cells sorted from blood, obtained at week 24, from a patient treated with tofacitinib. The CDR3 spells CASSPRGYEQYF. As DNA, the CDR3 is TGTGCCAGCAGCCCCCGGGGATACGAGCAGTACTTC.